What follows describes a single TCR beta chain. The record originates from a study of blood T cell repertoires in COVID-19. Libraries were prepared by immunoSEQ multiplex PCR; TCRdb keeps only in-frame clonotypes and omits some of them. The top ten clones hold around 2.1% of a sample with under 350,000 clones, 89% of them seen once. The CDR3 consists of 12 residues. V was trimmed by 3 bases and J by 8 bases, leaving 7 bases between them. The rearrangement joins TRBV12-3 or TRBV12-4 to TRBJ1-4, with D tentatively TRBD1 (5 bases). This TCR derives from a man aged 45-60 years with acute or convalescent COVID-19. Sample: peripheral blood. CDR3 nucleotide sequence: TGTGCCAGCAGTTTTCGGGGGGAAAAACTGTTTTTT. Translation gives CASSFRGEKLFF.